This passage covers 18 T cell receptor beta chains from one sample sequenced in a study of response to subunit inactivated influenza vaccine. TCRdb re-derived calls from the RT-PCR reads in MiXCR, one entry per CDR3 protein. The table has 600,000 to 700,000 distinct CDR3 sequences, 14% seen once; the top ten hold 7.5% to 8%. The sample consisted of PBMCs from blood, taken 14 days before vaccination. Receptors were obtained from a man between 50 and 59 years old who received an inactivated influenza vaccine.

The CDR3 bases are TGTGCCAGCAGGCGGGACAGGGTCGGCACCGGGGAGCTGTTTTTT. It is translated as CASRRDRVGTGELFF. The chain joins TRBV7-9 to TRBJ2-2, with 9 bases fitting TRBD1. The trim removed 6 bases at V and 4 bases at J, leaving 6 bases unmatched. CDR1 is SEHNR and CDR2 is FQNEAQ in the germline V gene (reference sequence). CDR3 length equals 15 residues. The full variable domain, completed using reference TRBV7-9 and TRBJ2-2, is DTGVSQNPRHKITKRGQNVTFRCDPISEHNRLYWYRQTLGQGPEFLTYFQNEAQLEKSRLLSDRFSAERPKGSFSTLEIQRTEQGDSAMYLCASRRDRVGTGELFFGEGSRLTVL.

In its sample, this clonotype was seen a few times. This chain links TRBV20-1 with TRBJ1-2; tentative D call: TRBD1 (5 bases). The V and J ends lost 0 bases and 7 bases respectively, with 9 bases between them. CDR1 DFQATT and CDR2 SNEGSKA come from the germline V gene (reference sequence). The CDR3 spans 12 residues. Written as DNA, the CDR3 is TGCAGTGCTAGAGAGGGGGTAGGTGGCTACACCTTC. Translation gives CSAREGVGGYTF.

This clonotype was found a few times. The J gene is TRBJ2-7, the V gene TRBV20-1; the D is unclear. With 3 bases removed from V and 0 bases from J, the gap between germline ends came to 6 bases. The CDR3 sequence is 12 residues long. CDR1 and CDR2 (germline): DFQATT, SNEGSKA (reference sequence). The CDR3 DNA reads as TGCAGTGCTAGGAGGAGCTCCTACGAGCAGTACTTC. Protein product: CSARRSSYEQYF.

The gene calls are TRBV6-1 and TRBJ2-2; no firm D call. The CDR3 has 14 amino acids. V gave up 4 bases and J gave up 4 bases, with 10 bases separating them. CDR1 is MNHNS and CDR2 is SASEGT in the germline V gene. The chain's CDR3 is CASSGRTGTGELFF. The CDR3 coding sequence is TGTGCCAGCAGTGGCCGGACGGGCACCGGGGAGCTGTTTTTT.

This clonotype was detected many times. The chain combines TRBV12-3 or TRBV12-4 with TRBJ1-2; D unclear. The CDR3 consists of 13 residues. V was pared by 4 bases and J by 5 bases, with 11 bases between. The CDR3 loop is CASSSGPSYGYTF. In nucleotides, the CDR3 is TGTGCCAGCAGTTCTGGGCCCTCTTATGGCTACACCTTC.

The V call is TRBV6-1, the J call TRBJ1-5; 8 bases fit TRBD1. Germline V gives CDR1 MNHNS, CDR2 SASEGT. The CDR3 is 14 residues long. After removal of 2 bases from V and 6 bases from J, the junction contained 3 bases not matched to a gene. For the CDR3, the DNA is TGTGCCAGCAGTGAACAGGGGGCTGCTCAGCCCCAGCATTTT. Amino acid sequence: CASSEQGAAQPQHF.

The chain links TRBV9 to TRBJ2-6, with D hard to call. Trimming took 0 bases from V and 1 from J, leaving 5 bases between them. Looked up from germline, CDR1 is SGDLS and CDR2 is YYNGEE. This CDR3 is 15 amino acids long. CDR3 bases: TGTGCCAGCAGCGTAGGCGTTTCTGGGGCCAACGTCCTGACTTTC. This gives the protein CASSVGVSGANVLTF. The complete variable domain, with remaining parts taken from reference TRBV9 and TRBJ2-6, reads DSGVTQTPKHLITATGQRVTLRCSPRSGDLSVYWYQQSLDQGLQFLIQYYNGEERAKGNILERFSAQQFPDLHSELNLSSLELGDSALYFCASSVGVSGANVLTFGAGSRLTVL.

The chain is built from TRBV20-1 and TRBJ2-7, with 10 bases lining up with TRBD2. V lost 3 bases to trimming and J lost 5 bases; unmatched junction nucleotides: 4. Per the germline V gene, CDR1 is DFQATT and CDR2 is SNEGSKA (reference sequence). This CDR3 spans 13 amino acids. The CDR3 reads CSASSGGANEQYF. As DNA, the CDR3 is TGCAGTGCTAGCAGCGGGGGGGCCAACGAGCAGTACTTC.

This rearrangement joins TRBV5-1 to TRBJ2-7; 9 nucleotides match TRBD2. Germline CDR1 is SGHRS and CDR2 is YFSETQ. Trimming cost V 4 bases and J 3 bases; bases outside gene matches: 5. The CDR3 has 14 residues. The CDR3 reads CASSTGTSRYEQYF. The CDR3 coding sequence is TGCGCCAGCAGCACGGGGACTAGCCGCTACGAGCAGTACTTC.

This clonotype has just a few counts. The chain carries TRBV9 and TRBJ2-7; tentative D call: TRBD2 (5 bases). The germline V and J ends were trimmed by 1 base and 3 bases, with 8 bases remaining between them. Germline lookup yields CDR1 SGDLS and CDR2 YYNGEE. The CDR3 length is 13 residues. DNA for the CDR3: TGTGCCAGCAGCGTATACAGCGGCTACGAGCAGTACTTC. This gives the protein CASSVYSGYEQYF.

This clonotype was detected many times. At one of its ends the junction is not consistent with the germline gene, which may arise from a read error. The V call is TRBV2, the J call TRBJ1-6, with a weak D call TRBD1 (6 bases). The CDR3 length is 15 residues. Germline V CDR1 and CDR2: SNHLY, FYNNEI. CDR3 nucleotide sequence: TGTGCCAGCAGGTCATTCGGGGGCTATCATTCACCCCTCCACTTT. This sequence encodes CASRSFGGYHSPLHF.

In this sample, this clonotype turned up a few times. V gene TRBV7-8 combines with J gene TRBJ2-5, with D perhaps being TRBD1 or TRBD2 (6 bases each). Between the trimmed V and J ends, which lost 7 bases and 1 base, there was a span of 13 bases. Germline loops: CDR1 SGHVS, CDR2 FQNEAQ. This CDR3 contains 14 residues. CDR3 coding DNA: TGTGCCAGCACCGGAGGGACACCCCAAGAGACCCAGTACTTC. This translates into CASTGGTPQETQYF.

In its sample, this clonotype was seen a few times. V gene TRBV2 combines with J gene TRBJ1-5; no definite D call. CDR1 and CDR2 from the germline V gene are SNHLY and FYNNEI. The V end was cut by 1 base, the J end by 9 bases, with 7 bases between. The CDR3 spans 12 residues. The CDR3 region is CASSEGAGPQHF. CDR3 nucleotide sequence: TGTGCCAGCAGTGAAGGCGCGGGGCCCCAGCATTTT.

The J gene is TRBJ2-5, the V gene TRBV5-1; TRBD2 matches at 7 bases. The CDR3 runs 16 residues. Germline V gene lookup returns CDR1 SGHRS and CDR2 YFSETQ. V lost 1 base to trimming and J lost 4 bases; unmatched junction nucleotides: 10. The CDR3: CASSLSQGGTRETQYF. The CDR3 DNA reads as TGCGCCAGCAGCTTGTCGCAGGGAGGGACGCGAGAGACCCAGTACTTC. Combining the CDR3 with reference TRBV5-1 and TRBJ2-5 gives the whole variable domain KAGVTQTPRYLIKTRGQQVTLSCSPISGHRSVSWYQQTPGQGLQFLFEYFSETQRNKGNFPGRFSGRQFSNSRSEMNVSTLELGDSALYLCASSLSQGGTRETQYFGPGTRLLVL.

The table lists this clonotype with a few counts. V is TRBV25-1 and J is TRBJ1-2; the D gene is possibly TRBD1 (6 bases). The CDR3 is 11 residues long. Trimming took off 6 bases at V and 10 bases at J, with 12 bases between the two ends. Germline CDR1 and CDR2: MGHDK and SYGVNS. The CDR3 spells CASSQGLFYTF. The CDR3 DNA reads TGTGCCAGCAGCCAGGGGTTGTTCTACACCTTC.

The rearrangement uses TRBV5-1 and TRBJ2-3; D call uncertain. The CDR3 is 16 residues long. The germline V gene encodes CDR1 SGHRS and CDR2 YFSETQ. V was trimmed by 3 bases and J by 0 bases, leaving 14 bases between them. The CDR3 DNA sequence: TGCGCCAGCAGCTCCGGTTACGCGGTTAGCACAGATACGCAGTATTTT. Protein product: CASSSGYAVSTDTQYF.

This chain joins TRBV11-3 and TRBJ2-1, with D possibly being TRBD1 or TRBD2 (6 bases each). The CDR3 extends over 14 amino acids. The ends were cut back, 5 bases at V and 12 bases at J, with 20 bases in the middle. CDR1 SGHNT and CDR2 YENEEA come from the germline V gene. The CDR3 DNA reads as TGTGCCAGCAGCCGAGGGGGGATCGGGGCGGGGCAGTTCTTC. Translation: CASSRGGIGAGQFF.

This clonotype was detected only a few times. V gene TRBV2 combines with J gene TRBJ2-7, with 8 positions matching TRBD2. The CDR3 is made up of 14 amino acids. Germline values: CDR1 SNHLY, CDR2 FYNNEI. Trimming at V came to 6 bases and at J to 3 bases, leaving 7 bases not matched to a gene. Here the CDR3 DNA reads TGTGCCAGCAGCTCCGGGACTAGGTTCTACGAGCAGTACTTC. This encodes CASSSGTRFYEQYF.